What follows are 10 T cell receptor beta chains derived from one specimen sequenced in a study of Graves' ophthalmopathy and Graves' hyperthyroidism. Amplification of the TCR beta CDR3 regions used RNA transcripts (as template). HTBI-primed first-round RT-PCR preceded second-round multiplex PCR. TCRdb called the multiplex PCR reads again in MiXCR, with one record for every CDR3 protein. The sample holds approximately 500,000 distinct CDR3 sequences, around an eighth seen once. The sample consisted of blood. The origin of the receptors is a woman aged 25 to 45 with Graves' ophthalmopathy.

In its sample, this clonotype was seen many times. This chain connects TRBV6-1 to TRBJ2-4, with TRBD2 as a possible D gene (5 bases). Germline CDR1 reads MNHNS; CDR2 reads SASEGT. Trimming pared 1 base from V and 9 bases from J, leaving 16 bases between. CDR3 length: 15 residues. The chain's CDR3 is CASSEVYGLSSIQYF. CDR3 DNA sequence: TGTGCCAGCAGTGAAGTTTATGGACTGAGTTCCATTCAGTACTTC.

This clonotype was counted ten times or more. This chain connects TRBV27 to TRBJ1-1, with 8 bases matching TRBD1. Germline V gene lookup returns CDR1 MNHEY and CDR2 SMNVEV (reference sequence). The CDR3 spans 14 residues. V lost 2 bases, J lost 5 bases, and 4 bases stayed unmatched. This CDR3 reads CASSLPGQGTEAFF. CDR3 sequence (DNA): TGTGCCAGCAGTTTACCTGGACAGGGAACTGAAGCTTTCTTT.

This clonotype was counted at least ten times. In DNA form, the CDR3 reads TGTGCCACCAGCGCGGGGGCGCGCGACACCGGGGAGCTGTTTTTT. This sequence encodes CATSAGARDTGELFF. The V gene is TRBV24-1, the J gene TRBJ2-2; TRBD2 might be the D (7 bases). Germline values: CDR1 KGHDR, CDR2 SFDVKD. This CDR3 region has 15 residues. Trimming removed 7 bases at V and 3 bases at J, with 14 bases between.

This clonotype has only a few counts. A much more abundant neighbour one base away suggests this may be a read error. The chain combines TRBV6-4 with TRBJ2-2, with D possibly matching TRBD1 (6 bases). CDR1 is MRHNA, CDR2 SNTAGT, per germline. The CDR3 consists of 14 residues. In DNA form, the CDR3 reads TGTGCCAGCAGTGGGACAGCGGACACCGGGGAGCTGTGTTTT. As protein: CASSGTADTGELCF.

V is TRBV20-1 and J is TRBJ1-1; D perhaps matches TRBD1 (5 bases). The CDR3 covers 15 residues. Trimming removed 6 bases from V and 2 bases from J, with 19 bases in between. CDR1 DFQATT and CDR2 SNEGSKA come from the germline V gene (reference sequence). The CDR3 DNA reads TGCAGTGCAAGCAGGGCTGATAGGGGAAACACTGAAGCTTTCTTT. It specifies CSASRADRGNTEAFF.

This clonotype was observed at least ten times. This rearrangement joins TRBV7-8 to TRBJ1-1; no clear D gene. The CDR3 extends over 14 amino acids. V lost 5 bases and J 5 bases, leaving 15 bases between the germline ends. The germline gives CDR1 SGHVS, CDR2 FQNEAQ. CDR3: CASSPPLVGTEAFF. CDR3 nucleotide sequence: TGTGCCAGCAGCCCACCCCTTGTGGGGACTGAAGCTTTCTTT.

At least ten counts were recorded for this clonotype. This chain links TRBV4-1 with TRBJ1-5; no clear D. With 1 base removed from V and 3 bases from J, the gap between germline ends came to 16 bases. Germline V gives CDR1 MGHRA, CDR2 YSYEKL. This CDR3 region has 17 residues. Here the CDR3 reads CASSQVPRGPLNQPQHF. The CDR3 nucleotides are TGCGCCAGCAGCCAAGTCCCAAGAGGCCCACTCAATCAGCCCCAGCATTTT.

In this sample, this clonotype turned up many times. The rearrangement joins TRBV9 to TRBJ2-7; 7 nucleotides align to TRBD2. The germline V gene encodes CDR1 SGDLS and CDR2 YYNGEE. The V and J ends lost 1 base and 5 bases, in that order; junction bases with no gene match: 9. The CDR3 totals 15 residues. The CDR3 reads CASSVSGLDRDEQYF. CDR3 in DNA: TGTGCCAGCAGCGTATCCGGACTAGATCGAGACGAGCAGTACTTC.

This clonotype was seen repeatedly, ten times or more. The chain carries TRBV28 and TRBJ2-7, with 9 positions matching TRBD2. This CDR3 has 16 amino acids. The germline V gene has CDR1 MDHEN and CDR2 SYDVKM. V was clipped by 6 bases and J by 1 base; unmatched bases: 10. The CDR3 DNA reads as TGTGCCAGCAGAACATTGCGGGGGGGCCCTTCCTACGAGCAGTACTTC. Amino acid sequence: CASRTLRGGPSYEQYF.

This clonotype was detected ten times or more. V usage is TRBV12-3 or TRBV12-4 and J usage is TRBJ2-7, with 10 bases fitting TRBD1. The length of the CDR3 is 15 residues. V trimming: 2 bases; J trimming: 5 bases; junction bases outside the gene matches: 6. CDR3 amino acids: CASSLLGQGVNEQYF. DNA for the CDR3: TGTGCCAGCAGTTTACTTGGACAGGGGGTCAACGAGCAGTACTTC.